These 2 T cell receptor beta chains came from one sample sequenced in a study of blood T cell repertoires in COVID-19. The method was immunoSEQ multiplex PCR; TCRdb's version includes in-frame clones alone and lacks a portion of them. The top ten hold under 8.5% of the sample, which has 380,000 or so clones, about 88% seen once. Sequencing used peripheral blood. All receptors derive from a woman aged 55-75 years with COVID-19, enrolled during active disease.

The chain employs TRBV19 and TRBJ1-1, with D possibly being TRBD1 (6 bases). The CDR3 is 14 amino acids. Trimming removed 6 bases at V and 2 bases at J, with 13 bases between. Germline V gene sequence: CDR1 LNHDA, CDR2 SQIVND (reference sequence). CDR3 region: CASSTGPSNTEAFF. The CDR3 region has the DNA TGTGCCAGTAGCACAGGGCCCTCTAACACTGAAGCTTTCTTT.

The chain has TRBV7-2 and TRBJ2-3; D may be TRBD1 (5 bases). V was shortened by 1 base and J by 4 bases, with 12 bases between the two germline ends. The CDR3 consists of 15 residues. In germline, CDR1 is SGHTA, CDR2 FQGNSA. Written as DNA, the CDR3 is TGTGCCAGCAGCTTAGTGGGGCTGTTAGCAGATACGCAGTATTTT. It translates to CASSLVGLLADTQYF.